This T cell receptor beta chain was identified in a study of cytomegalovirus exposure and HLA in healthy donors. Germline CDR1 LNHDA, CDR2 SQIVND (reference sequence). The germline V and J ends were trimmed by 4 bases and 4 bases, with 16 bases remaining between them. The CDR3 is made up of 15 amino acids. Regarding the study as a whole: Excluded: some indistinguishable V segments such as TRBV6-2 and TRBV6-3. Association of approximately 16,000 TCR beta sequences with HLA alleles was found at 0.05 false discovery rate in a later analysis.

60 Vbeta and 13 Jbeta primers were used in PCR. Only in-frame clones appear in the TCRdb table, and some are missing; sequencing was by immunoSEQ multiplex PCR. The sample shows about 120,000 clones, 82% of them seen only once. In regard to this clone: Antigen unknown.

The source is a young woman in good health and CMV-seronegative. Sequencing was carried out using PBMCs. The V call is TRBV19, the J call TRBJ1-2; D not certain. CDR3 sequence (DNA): TGTGCCAGTAGTACCTCAGGAACATCTCGCTATGGCTACACCTTC. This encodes CASSTSGTSRYGYTF.